The T cell receptor beta chain under discussion was sequenced for a study of shared clonotypes between healthy human individuals. CD8 cells classed as naive were CD45RO-negative and positively selected for CCR7, excluding terminally differentiated effector memory CD45RA+ cells. Assay runs were performed at deep level. Repertoires were generated with immunoSEQ multiplex PCR, while TCRdb's copy carries only in-frame clones and drops some. The sample has about 1,800,000 clones; approximately 94% are singletons. The CDR3 extends over 15 amino acids. Germline CDR1 and CDR2: SGHAT and FQNNGV. Trimming removed 7 bases at V and 10 bases at J, with 25 bases between.

The chain employs TRBV11-2 and TRBJ1-1; TRBD1 might be the D (6 bases). The source is a man between 18 and 29 years old in good health. The sample taken for sequencing was naive CD8+ T cells sorted from blood. CDR3 sequence: CASTLSRGDARGAFF. CDR3 coding DNA: TGTGCCAGCACCCTTTCAAGGGGGGACGCGAGAGGAGCTTTCTTT.